Only a few counts were recorded for the clone carrying this T cell receptor beta chain. Other DNA sequences in this sample translate to the same CDR3. The V and J ends lost 6 bases and 3 bases, in that order; junction bases with no gene match: 5. The CDR3 contains 15 residues. The germline V gene encodes CDR1 KGHSH and CDR2 LQKENI. The data derive from a study of blood T cell repertoires in COVID-19. Only in-frame clones appear in the TCRdb table, and some are missing; sequencing was by immunoSEQ multiplex PCR. The sample holds 95,000 to 130,000 clones, around nine tenths seen once. This chain uses TRBV18 with TRBJ2-3, with 11 bases fitting TRBD2. The sequenced sample consisted of peripheral blood. The clonotype was recovered from a human donor with active COVID-19. The donor label of this sample is uncertain. CDR3 coding DNA: TGTGCCAGCTCCGCGACTAGCGGGGATACAGATACGCAGTATTTT. Encoded protein: CASSATSGDTDTQYF. Full variable domain (rest looked up from reference TRBV18 and TRBJ2-3): NAGVMQNPRHLVRRRGQEARLRCSPMKGHSHVYWYRQLPEEGLKFMVYLQKENIIDESGMPKERFSAEFPKEGPSILRIQQVVRGDSAAYFCASSATSGDTDTQYFGPGTRLTVL.